This TCR beta chain was documented in a study of T cell responses to AZD1222 COVID-19 vaccine. Study outcomes and limitations: No day 14 peak samples; only post-peak repertoires were characterized. Among the donors, most were white British and more were female, and clonal diversity was possibly underestimated.

This CDR3 spans 14 amino acids. V was shortened by 2 bases and J by 1 base, with 8 bases between the two germline ends. Sequenced by immunoSEQ multiplex PCR; TCRdb stores in-frame clones only, minus some. The sample lists about 130,000 clones; about 90% were seen once. Regarding this clone: Its antigen is still unknown.

The gene calls are TRBV23-1 and TRBJ2-5; weak D call: TRBD1 (5 bases). TRBV23-1 is identified as an open reading frame with a role that is uncertain. The clonotype was recovered from an adult in good health. This specimen consisted of peripheral blood, obtained on day 0 of MenACWY control vaccination. CDR3 sequence reads: CASSQRQPQETQYF. As DNA, the CDR3 is TGCGCCAGCAGTCAAAGACAGCCCCAAGAGACCCAGTACTTC.